The 25 T cell receptor beta chains reported below all come from one sample, sequenced in a study of blood T cell repertoires in COVID-19 (dated by TCRdb to about 2020). To prepare the library, the immunoSEQ multiplex PCR assay was applied. The table comes from immuneACCESS by way of TCRdb, which keeps in-frame sequences with V and J called. Part of the clones is missing from these tables; in studies checked, under half for an unresolved V gene and the rest for unknown reasons. In all, the sample holds approximately 70,000 clones, and about 85% of those were seen once. Of the sample, approximately 3.6% is held by the ten largest clones. What was sequenced was peripheral blood. The receptors stem from a woman in her fifties or sixties with COVID-19, enrolled during active disease.

The CDR3 here is CASGQTATNEKLFF. The CDR3, as DNA: TGTGCCAGTGGACAAACAGCAACTAATGAAAAACTGTTTTTT. The gene calls are TRBV19 and TRBJ1-4, with D perhaps TRBD1 (5 bases). Germline loops: CDR1 LNHDA, CDR2 SQIVND (reference sequence). The CDR3 is 14 amino acids. The V and J ends lost 8 bases and 0 bases respectively, with 10 bases between them.

The gene calls are TRBV19 and TRBJ2-1, with 9 bases aligning to TRBD1. The J segment lost 0 bases and the V segment lost 3 bases, leaving 6 bases of the junction unmatched. The CDR3 is made up of 17 amino acids. Germline CDR1 LNHDA, CDR2 SQIVND (reference sequence). CDR3 nucleotide sequence: TGTGCCAGTAGTATCTTTGGGACAGGGAGCTCCTACAATGAGCAGTTCTTC. It is translated as CASSIFGTGSSYNEQFF.

V gene TRBV2 combines with J gene TRBJ1-4; the match to TRBD1 covers 9 bases. J was trimmed by 5 bases and V by 6 bases; bases with no gene match: 7. Germline CDR1 and CDR2: SNHLY and FYNNEI. CDR3 length: 15 amino acids. The CDR3 DNA reads as TGTGCCAGCAGCCAAGACAGGGGGAAGAATGAAAAACTGTTTTTT. Protein: CASSQDRGKNEKLFF.

CDR3 residues: CASSVGLATLNIQYF. The CDR3 DNA reads TGTGCCAGCAGCGTAGGGCTAGCCACCTTAAACATTCAGTACTTC. This chain joins TRBV9 and TRBJ2-4; D possibly corresponds to TRBD2 (5 bases). The germline V gene encodes CDR1 SGDLS and CDR2 YYNGEE. The CDR3 consists of 15 residues. The germline V and J ends were trimmed by 0 bases and 6 bases, with 13 bases remaining between them.

The chain joins TRBV28 to TRBJ2-7; a weak D match, TRBD1 (6 bases). Germline V gene sequence: CDR1 MDHEN, CDR2 SYDVKM. Trimming removed 4 bases at V and 3 bases at J, with 16 bases between. This CDR3 contains 15 residues. This CDR3 reads CASSYRNRAFYEQYF. In nucleotides, the CDR3 is TGTGCCAGCAGTTATCGTAACAGGGCCTTCTACGAGCAGTACTTC. The entire variable domain, with the rest obtained from reference TRBV28 and TRBJ2-7, is as follows: DVKVTQSSRYLVKRTGEKVFLECVQDMDHENMFWYRQDPGLGLRLIYFSYDVKMKEKGDIPEGYSVSREKKERFSLILESASTNQTSMYLCASSYRNRAFYEQYFGPGTRLTVT.

V gene TRBV27 combines with J gene TRBJ1-2; possible D gene TRBD1, 5 bases. CDR1 and CDR2 (germline): MNHEY, SMNVEV (reference sequence). V shed 5 bases and J shed 0 bases, with 10 bases lying between them. The CDR3 spans 14 residues. CDR3 coding DNA: TGTGCCAGCAGTGTAACAGGCTCTAACTATGGCTACACCTTC. It is translated as CASSVTGSNYGYTF.

The genes are TRBV28 and TRBJ2-1; 10 bases are a match to TRBD2. Germline values: CDR1 MDHEN, CDR2 SYDVKM. The CDR3 has 18 amino acids. V lost 6 bases and J lost 5; bases outside the gene matches: 16. The chain's CDR3 is CASSDYRFLAGEDNEQFF. As DNA, the CDR3 is TGTGCCAGCAGCGACTACCGTTTTCTAGCGGGAGAAGACAATGAGCAGTTCTTC.

The V gene is TRBV10-3, the J gene TRBJ2-1; TRBD2 aligns across 12 bases. This CDR3 region has 15 residues. V lost 8 bases and J lost 5; bases outside the gene matches: 7. The germline V gene encodes CDR1 ENHRY and CDR2 SYGVKD. The CDR3 DNA reads TGTGCCATCGGACGACTAGCGGGAGAGGACAATGAGCAGTTCTTC. It codes for CAIGRLAGEDNEQFF.

This clone was counted between two and nine times. The gene calls are TRBV6-6 and TRBJ2-7; 15 bases agree with TRBD2. CDR1 is MNHNY and CDR2 is SVGAGI in the germline V gene (reference sequence). The CDR3 is 16 residues long. The ends lost 0 bases at V and 4 bases at J; junction bases unmatched: 1. As DNA, the CDR3 is TGTGCCAGCAGTTACTCTGGACTAGCGGGAGGGTACGAGCAGTACTTC. Protein sequence: CASSYSGLAGGYEQYF.

This chain connects TRBV19 to TRBJ2-2, with 7 bases matching TRBD2. Germline V gene sequence: CDR1 LNHDA, CDR2 SQIVND (reference sequence). Germline trimming cut 3 bases from V and 4 bases from J; bases unmatched to any gene: 5. The CDR3 length is 15 residues. The CDR3 reads CASSMAGVSTGELFF. In nucleotides, the CDR3 is TGTGCCAGTAGTATGGCGGGGGTTTCCACCGGGGAGCTGTTTTTT.

This chain joins TRBV24-1 and TRBJ2-2; TRBD2 matches 11 bases. The J segment lost 4 bases and the V segment lost 7 bases, leaving 4 bases of the junction unmatched. CDR3 size: 15 residues. Germline V gives CDR1 KGHDR, CDR2 SFDVKD. CDR3 sequence: CATSLAGGSTGELFF. DNA of the CDR3: TGTGCCACCAGCCTAGCGGGAGGTTCCACCGGGGAGCTGTTTTTT.

This chain joins TRBV5-1 and TRBJ1-1; a weak D match, TRBD1 (6 bases). CDR1 and CDR2 from the germline V gene are SGHRS and YFSETQ. The V gene lost 4 bases and the J gene lost 1 base, with 11 bases spanning the gap. This CDR3 region has 14 residues. The CDR3 DNA follows: TGCGCCAGCAGCAACAGGGTATCGAACACTGAAGCTTTCTTT. Translating it yields CASSNRVSNTEAFF. Using reference TRBV5-1 and TRBJ1-1 for the parts outside the CDR3, the full variable domain is KAGVTQTPRYLIKTRGQQVTLSCSPISGHRSVSWYQQTPGQGLQFLFEYFSETQRNKGNFPGRFSGRQFSNSRSEMNVSTLELGDSALYLCASSNRVSNTEAFFGQGTRLTVV.

The genes are TRBV30 and TRBJ2-2; no definite D call. Germline V gives CDR1 GTSNPN, CDR2 SVGIG (reference sequence). There are 13 residues in the CDR3. The V end was cut by 3 bases, the J end by 6 bases, with 11 bases between. The CDR3 DNA reads as TGTGCCTGGAGCGATAGTACCCCCGGGGAGCTGTTTTTT. It is translated as CAWSDSTPGELFF.

The chain uses TRBV28 and TRBJ2-7, with D possibly being TRBD1 (6 bases). CDR1 and CDR2 (germline): MDHEN, SYDVKM. The CDR3 runs 13 residues. V was shortened by 6 bases and J by 5 bases, with 14 bases between the two germline ends. In DNA, the CDR3 is TGTGCCAGCAGACTTCAGGGGATCAACGAGCAGTACTTC. Translation: CASRLQGINEQYF.

This clone was seen a handful of times. The gene calls are TRBV5-6 and TRBJ2-7; D might be TRBD2 (6 bases). Trimming took off 0 bases at V and 3 bases at J, with 19 bases between the two ends. Germline CDR1 SGHDT, CDR2 YYEEEE. The CDR3 is made up of 17 amino acids. The CDR3 sequence is CASSLGGLASAHYEQYF. The CDR3 nucleotides read TGTGCCAGCAGCTTGGGGGGATTAGCTAGCGCCCACTACGAGCAGTACTTC.

This chain uses TRBV7-9 with TRBJ1-6, with 9 bases fitting TRBD1. Germline V gene data show CDR1 as SEHNR and CDR2 as FQNEAQ (reference sequence). This CDR3 has 15 amino acids. V lost 2 bases to trimming and J lost 9 bases; unmatched junction nucleotides: 5. As DNA, the CDR3 is TGTGCCAGCAGCTTATCAGGGACAGGGATTTCACCCCTCCACTTT. Its protein product is CASSLSGTGISPLHF.

This clone showed up just once. The gene calls are TRBV9 and TRBJ2-3; 7 positions match TRBD1. Germline V gives CDR1 SGDLS, CDR2 YYNGEE. This CDR3 is 14 amino acids long. V was pared by 4 bases and J by 1 base, with 3 bases of the junction left unmatched. CDR3 region: CASSIGTGTDTQYF. The DNA of the CDR3 is TGTGCCAGCAGCATCGGGACAGGCACAGATACGCAGTATTTT.

The V call is TRBV7-2, the J call TRBJ2-1, with 9 bases that match TRBD2. The V and J ends lost 5 bases and 5 bases, in that order; junction bases with no gene match: 7. CDR3 length: 15 amino acids. The germline gives CDR1 SGHTA, CDR2 FQGNSA. CDR3 coding DNA: TGTGCCAGCAGCCCCAGGACTAGCGTACACAATGAGCAGTTCTTC. It specifies CASSPRTSVHNEQFF.

The rearrangement links TRBV9 to TRBJ2-3, with D maybe TRBD2 (5 bases). The CDR3 has 16 residues. V lost 5 bases to trimming and J lost 1 base, with 17 bases between them. In germline, CDR1 is SGDLS, CDR2 YYNGEE. This CDR3 reads CASSTRTGQGTDTQYF. The CDR3 DNA reads TGTGCCAGCAGTACCCGGACTGGCCAAGGCACAGATACGCAGTATTTT.

This clone was detected only a few times. The rearrangement links TRBV18 to TRBJ1-6; D is perhaps TRBD1 (6 bases). The germline gives CDR1 KGHSH, CDR2 LQKENI. The V and J ends lost 4 bases and 5 bases respectively, with 15 bases between them. The CDR3 is 16 residues long. CDR3 DNA sequence: TGTGCCAGCTCACTTATCCGGGACAAAGATAATTCACCCCTCCACTTT. It yields the protein CASSLIRDKDNSPLHF. Complete variable domain (other parts from reference TRBV18 and TRBJ1-6): NAGVMQNPRHLVRRRGQEARLRCSPMKGHSHVYWYRQLPEEGLKFMVYLQKENIIDESGMPKERFSAEFPKEGPSILRIQQVVRGDSAAYFCASSLIRDKDNSPLHFGNGTRLTVT.

Only one count was recorded for this clone. This chain uses TRBV27 with TRBJ2-5, with a tentative D call TRBD1 (6 bases). CDR3 size: 18 residues. V gave up 5 bases and J gave up 3 bases, with 25 bases separating them. In germline, CDR1 is MNHEY, CDR2 SMNVEV (reference sequence). The CDR3 nucleotides are TGTGCCAGCAGTCCCTGGGTCCCCCCCCGGGACATAAAAGAGACCCAGTACTTC. The encoded protein is CASSPWVPPRDIKETQYF.

J is TRBJ2-7 and V is TRBV6-6; 9 bases match TRBD1. CDR3 size: 13 residues. Germline trimming cut 10 bases from V and 6 bases from J; bases unmatched to any gene: 10. Germline V CDR1 and CDR2: MNHNY, SVGAGI (reference sequence). DNA of the CDR3: TGTGCCACCTCAGTCCGGGACAGGGTCGAGCAGTACTTC. Protein sequence: CATSVRDRVEQYF.

DNA of the CDR3: TGTGCCAGCAGACGAGGGTCTAATGAAAAACTGTTTTTT. It encodes CASRRGSNEKLFF. This sequence joins TRBV27 and TRBJ1-4, with D unclear. In germline, CDR1 is MNHEY, CDR2 SMNVEV (reference sequence). The CDR3 is made up of 13 amino acids. V was trimmed by 6 bases and J by 3 bases, leaving 8 bases between them. The whole variable domain, filled in from reference TRBV27 and TRBJ1-4, reads EAQVTQNPRYLITVTGKKLTVTCSQNMNHEYMSWYRQDPGLGLRQIYYSMNVEVTDKGDVPEGYKVSRKEKRNFPLILESPSPNQTSLYFCASRRGSNEKLFFGSGTQLSVL.

The V and J genes are TRBV3-1 (or the pseudogene TRBV3-2) and TRBJ2-3, with TRBD2 matching over 8 bases. Germline V lookup: CDR1 LGHDT, CDR2 YNNKEL (reference sequence). The trim removed 0 bases at V and 4 bases at J, leaving 9 bases unmatched. CDR3 length: 17 amino acids. The CDR3 DNA reads TGTGCCAGCAGCCAAGAAGACAGCGGGAGTGGTGCAGATACGCAGTATTTT. This gives the protein CASSQEDSGSGADTQYF.

The rearrangement uses TRBV5-1 and TRBJ2-7; perhaps TRBD2 as D (5 bases). CDR1 is SGHRS and CDR2 is YFSETQ in the germline V gene. V lost 0 bases to trimming and J lost 0 bases, with 7 bases between them. The CDR3 runs 14 residues. Written as DNA, the CDR3 is TGCGCCAGCAGCTTGGATAGCGTCTCCTACGAGCAGTACTTC. This sequence encodes CASSLDSVSYEQYF.